The present T cell receptor beta chain was sequenced within a study of post-analysis software for immune sequencing data. As for the study in general: Courses of disease covered relapsing-remitting, secondary progressive and progressive-relapsing multiple sclerosis.

Each TCR beta cDNA library carried unique molecular identifiers. One entry per CDR3 protein results from TCRdb running MiXCR on the PCR reads. This table has roughly 410,000 distinct CDR3 sequences, less than 35% appearing once. Worth noting for this clonotype: What it binds is unknown.

The CDR3 length is 16 residues. Germline lookup yields CDR1 SGHRS and CDR2 YFSETQ. The junction had 17 bases not matched to a gene; V was cut back by 6 bases and J by 6 bases. Overall study results and limits: Comparison of patients with controls showed five TRBV segments more frequent in patients, TRBV5-6, TRBV5-1 and TRBV20-1 among them.

This chain joins TRBV5-1 and TRBJ1-1, with 7 positions matching TRBD1. The TCR sequence derives from a girl aged 10 to 17 with multiple sclerosis. The sequencing input was blood. CDR3 amino acids: CASTRESRQGGAEAFF. The CDR3 DNA follows: TGCGCCAGCACCCGGGAATCGCGACAGGGAGGCGCTGAAGCTTTCTTT.